Detailed here is one TCR beta chain. What it binds is unknown. This entry comes from a study of CD8+CD57+ T cells in acquired aplastic anemia. Study overall: Sorted cells (CD4+ and CD8+) yielded DNA amounts that averaged approximately 3.2 ug. Overall study results and limits: Patients versus controls showed no significant CD8+ Simpson's diversity difference.

Patients chosen for sequencing had shown CD8+CD57+ cell expansion by flow cytometry. At the time of blood sampling, patients had not yet received any therapy. Profiling that covered TCR beta VDJ and CDR3 relied on genomic DNA as its template. From the reads, TCRdb called clonotypes with MiXCR, one entry per CDR3 protein. The sample yields roughly 80,000 distinct CDR3 sequences, roughly three quarters seen once. The CDR3 contains 13 residues. Trimming removed 1 base from V and 7 bases from J, with 10 bases in between. CDR1 is SNHLY and CDR2 is FYNNEI in the germline V gene. Sequenced material: sorted CD4+, CD8+, or CD8+CD57+ T cells (not recorded which) from PBMCs. The receptor was derived from a human donor with aplastic anemia. The chain links TRBV2 to TRBJ1-2; no clear D. CDR3 nucleotides: TGTGCCAGCAGTGAAGGGTTGTGGCTTGGCTACACCTTC. Protein: CASSEGLWLGYTF.